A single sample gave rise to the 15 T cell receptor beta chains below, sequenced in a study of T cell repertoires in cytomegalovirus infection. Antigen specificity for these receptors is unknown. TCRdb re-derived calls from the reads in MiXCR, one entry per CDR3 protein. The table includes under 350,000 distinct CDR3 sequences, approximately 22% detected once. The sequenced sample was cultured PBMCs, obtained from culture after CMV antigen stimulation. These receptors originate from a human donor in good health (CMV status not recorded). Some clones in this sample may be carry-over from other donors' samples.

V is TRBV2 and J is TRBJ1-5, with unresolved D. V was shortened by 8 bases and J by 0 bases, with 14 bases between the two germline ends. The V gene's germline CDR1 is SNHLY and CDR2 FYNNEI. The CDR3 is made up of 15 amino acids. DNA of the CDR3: TGTGCCAGCCAACAGTCCTCTTATAGCAATCAGCCCCAGCATTTT. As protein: CASQQSSYSNQPQHF.

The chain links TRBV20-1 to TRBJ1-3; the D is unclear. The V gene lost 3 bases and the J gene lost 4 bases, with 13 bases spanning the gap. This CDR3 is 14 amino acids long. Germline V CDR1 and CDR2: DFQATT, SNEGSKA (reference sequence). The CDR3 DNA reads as TGCAGTGCTAGCGGTCTGACTGGAGGAAACACCATATATTTT. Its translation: CSASGLTGGNTIYF.

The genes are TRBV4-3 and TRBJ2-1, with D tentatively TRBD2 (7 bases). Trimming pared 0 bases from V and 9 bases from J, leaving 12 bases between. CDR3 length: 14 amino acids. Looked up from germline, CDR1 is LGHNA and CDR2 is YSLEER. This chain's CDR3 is CASSQDRGRVEQFF. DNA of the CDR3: TGCGCCAGCAGCCAAGATAGGGGGAGGGTTGAGCAGTTCTTC.

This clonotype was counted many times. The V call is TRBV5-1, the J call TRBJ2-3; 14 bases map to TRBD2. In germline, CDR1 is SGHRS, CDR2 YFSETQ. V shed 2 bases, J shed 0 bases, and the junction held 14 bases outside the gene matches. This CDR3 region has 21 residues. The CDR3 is CASSLRNPRTSGRPSTDTQYF. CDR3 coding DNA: TGCGCCAGCAGCTTACGGAACCCCCGGACTAGCGGGAGGCCTAGCACAGATACGCAGTATTTT.

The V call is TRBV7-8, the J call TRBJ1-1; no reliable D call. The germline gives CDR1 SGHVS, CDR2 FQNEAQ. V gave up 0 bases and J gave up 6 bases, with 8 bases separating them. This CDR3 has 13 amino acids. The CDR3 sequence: CASSLALGPEAFF. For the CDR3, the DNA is TGTGCCAGCAGCTTAGCTTTAGGACCTGAAGCTTTCTTT.

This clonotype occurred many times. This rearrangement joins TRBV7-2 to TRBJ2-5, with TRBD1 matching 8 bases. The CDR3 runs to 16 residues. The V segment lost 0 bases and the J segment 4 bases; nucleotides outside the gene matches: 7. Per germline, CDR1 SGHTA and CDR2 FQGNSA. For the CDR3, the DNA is TGTGCCAGCAGCTTAGCGATAGGCAGGGGGCTAGAGACCCAGTACTTC. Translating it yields CASSLAIGRGLETQYF.

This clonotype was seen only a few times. DNA for the CDR3: TGTGCCTCGATAGGGGATAGGTATGGCTACACCTTC. Its protein product is CASIGDRYGYTF. This chain links TRBV30 with TRBJ1-2, with a weak D call TRBD1 (5 bases). The CDR3 spans 12 residues. V dropped 7 bases and J dropped 5 bases, with 14 bases sitting between them. Germline values: CDR1 GTSNPN, CDR2 SVGIG (reference sequence).

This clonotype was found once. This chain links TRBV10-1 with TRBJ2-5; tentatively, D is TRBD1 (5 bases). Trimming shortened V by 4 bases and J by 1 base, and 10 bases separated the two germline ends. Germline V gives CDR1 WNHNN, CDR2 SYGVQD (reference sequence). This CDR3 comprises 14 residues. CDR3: CASSVDSSQETQYF. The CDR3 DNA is TGCGCCAGCAGTGTTGACAGCTCCCAAGAGACCCAGTACTTC.

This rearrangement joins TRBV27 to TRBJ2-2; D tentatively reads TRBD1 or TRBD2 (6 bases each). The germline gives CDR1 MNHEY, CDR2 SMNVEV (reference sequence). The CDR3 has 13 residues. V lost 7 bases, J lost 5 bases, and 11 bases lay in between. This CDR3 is CASNQGGTGELFF. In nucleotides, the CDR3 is TGTGCCAGCAACCAAGGGGGGACCGGGGAGCTGTTTTTT.

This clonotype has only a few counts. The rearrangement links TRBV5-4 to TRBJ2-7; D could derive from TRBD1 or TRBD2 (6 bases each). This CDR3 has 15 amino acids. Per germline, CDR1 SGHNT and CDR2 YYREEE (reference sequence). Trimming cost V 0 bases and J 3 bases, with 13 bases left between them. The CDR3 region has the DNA TGTGCCAGCAGCTTGGAGGGGGGCTCACTCTACGAGCAGTACTTC. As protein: CASSLEGGSLYEQYF.

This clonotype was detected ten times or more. This chain's CDR3 is CASSYDSYNEQFF. The CDR3 DNA follows: TGTGCCAGCAGCTACGACAGTTACAATGAGCAGTTCTTC. This chain connects TRBV7-2 to TRBJ2-1, with D tentatively TRBD1 (5 bases). Per the germline V gene, CDR1 is SGHTA and CDR2 is FQGNSA. V dropped 4 bases and J dropped 4 bases, with 8 bases sitting between them. The CDR3 is made up of 13 amino acids.

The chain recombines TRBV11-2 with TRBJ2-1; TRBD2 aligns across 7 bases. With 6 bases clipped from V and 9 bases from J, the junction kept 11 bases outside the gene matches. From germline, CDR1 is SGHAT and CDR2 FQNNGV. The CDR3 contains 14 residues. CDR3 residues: CASRVGGSLGEQFF. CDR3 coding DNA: TGTGCCAGCAGAGTTGGCGGGAGTTTAGGTGAGCAGTTCTTC.

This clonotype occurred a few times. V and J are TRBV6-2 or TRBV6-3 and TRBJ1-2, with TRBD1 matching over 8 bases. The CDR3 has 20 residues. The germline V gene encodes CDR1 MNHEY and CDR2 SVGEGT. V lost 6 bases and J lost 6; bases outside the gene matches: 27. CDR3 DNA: TGTGCCAGCAGCCTTCTATATGGTCTGGTTTGGGACAGGAAGTCTCATGGCTACACCTTC. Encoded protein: CASSLLYGLVWDRKSHGYTF.

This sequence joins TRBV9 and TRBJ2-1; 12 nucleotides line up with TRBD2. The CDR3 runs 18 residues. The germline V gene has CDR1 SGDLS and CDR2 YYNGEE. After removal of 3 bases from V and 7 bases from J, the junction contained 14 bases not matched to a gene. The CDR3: CASSGGGATSGRSNEQFF. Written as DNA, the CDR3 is TGTGCCAGCAGCGGAGGAGGCGCAACTAGCGGGAGGTCGAATGAGCAGTTCTTC. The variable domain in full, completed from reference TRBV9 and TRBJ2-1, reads DSGVTQTPKHLITATGQRVTLRCSPRSGDLSVYWYQQSLDQGLQFLIQYYNGEERAKGNILERFSAQQFPDLHSELNLSSLELGDSALYFCASSGGGATSGRSNEQFFGPGTRLTVL.

CDR3 region: CASSYGLAGTVYNEQFF. CDR3 in DNA: TGTGCCAGCAGTTACGGCCTAGCCGGGACAGTTTATAATGAGCAGTTCTTC. The chain has TRBV6-6 and TRBJ2-1; 7 bases align to TRBD1. V was pared by 2 bases and J by 7 bases, with 14 bases of the junction left unmatched. The germline gives CDR1 MNHNY, CDR2 SVGAGI (reference sequence). CDR3 length: 17 amino acids.